The clone carrying this TCR beta chain has a count of ten or more. Its specificity is not known. The data were taken from a study of blood T cells in healthy people across ages. Study results and caveats: Relative to aged donors, long-lived donors carried more naive CD4+ cells and displayed higher diversity.

A sample-barcoded 5' primer and a J-beta primer mix were used in a second PCR of about 7 to 12 cycles. Template switching added a 12-random-nucleotide identifier to every cDNA molecule. Using its own MiXCR run on the 5' RACE reads, TCRdb lists one record per CDR3 protein. The data hold under 2 million distinct CDR3 sequences, with around 35% observed a single time. The germline CDR1 and CDR2 sequences are SQVTM and ANQGSEA. Trimming left V 4 bases short and J 6 bases short, with 7 bases between. CDR3 length: 11 amino acids. A minimum of 6.5 million PBMCs was isolated per sample. The chain uses TRBV29-1 and TRBJ2-1, with D possibly being TRBD2 (6 bases). The source is a woman in her twenties or thirties in good health. Sequencing was carried out using blood. CDR3 sequence: CSVGGVNEQFF. CDR3 in DNA: TGCAGCGTTGGGGGGGTCAATGAGCAGTTCTTC.